These 27 T cell receptor beta chains originate from one sample sequenced in a study of blood T cells in healthy people across ages. Combining a sample-barcoded 5' primer with a J-beta primer mix, a second PCR ran for roughly 7 to 12 cycles. MiXCR was run by TCRdb on the 5' RACE reads, yielding one entry per CDR3 protein. Of about 1.8 million distinct CDR3 sequences in the sample, 49% are singletons; the top ten hold less than 2.5%. The specimen sequenced was blood. The receptors stem from a woman aged 40 to 50 in good health.

CDR3 DNA: TGTGCCAGCAGAACGGGACTAATCGGCTACGAGCAGTACTTC. It encodes CASRTGLIGYEQYF. The chain uses TRBV6-2 or TRBV6-3 and TRBJ2-7, with 7 bases lining up with TRBD2. V dropped 6 bases and J dropped 3; count of bases not matched to a gene: 8. Germline-derived CDR1 and CDR2 are MNHEY and SVGEGT. The CDR3 is 14 amino acids.

This clonotype was detected only a few times. The chain uses TRBV7-6 and TRBJ2-3; 11 nucleotides agree with TRBD2. The germline gives CDR1 SGHVS, CDR2 FNYEAQ. The CDR3 is 17 amino acids. Losses at the gene ends were 5 bases for V and 1 base for J; bases not matched to a gene: 8. The CDR3 region is CASSRAQTSGGTDTQYF. In nucleotides, the CDR3 is TGTGCCAGCAGCCGTGCCCAGACTAGCGGGGGCACAGATACGCAGTATTTT.

This rearrangement joins TRBV7-9 to TRBJ1-5, with 9 positions matching TRBD1. Germline V gene lookup returns CDR1 SEHNR and CDR2 FQNEAQ (reference sequence). The CDR3 is made up of 12 amino acids. V lost 5 bases, J lost 10 bases, and 3 bases stayed unmatched. The CDR3 DNA sequence: TGTGCCAGCAGCACAGGGGGCGTACCCCAGCATTTT. Protein product: CASSTGGVPQHF.

Only a few counts were recorded for this clonotype. V and J are TRBV20-1 and TRBJ2-7, with a possible D match to TRBD2 (5 bases). Trimming left V 3 bases short and J 4 bases short, with 7 bases between. This CDR3 spans 11 amino acids. The V gene's germline CDR1 is DFQATT and CDR2 SNEGSKA (reference sequence). This chain's CDR3 is CSASWEYEQYF. The DNA for the CDR3 is TGCAGTGCTAGCTGGGAGTACGAGCAGTACTTC.

The rearrangement joins TRBV4-3 to TRBJ2-7; 8 bases map to TRBD2. Germline lookup yields CDR1 LGHNA and CDR2 YSLEER. Trimming removed 1 base from V and 4 bases from J; junction bases left unmatched: 15. This CDR3 spans 18 amino acids. The CDR3 region has the DNA TGCGCCAGCAGCCAAGTGAGCGGGGGAGGGAGCCTGAGGTACGAGCAGTACTTC. Translating gives CASSQVSGGGSLRYEQYF.

V usage is TRBV15 and J usage is TRBJ2-5; weak D call: TRBD2 (7 bases). The length of the CDR3 is 16 residues. Germline assignment: CDR1 LNHNV and CDR2 YYDKDF (reference sequence). V was clipped by 2 bases and J by 6 bases, with 19 bases between them. The CDR3 nucleotides are TGTGCCACCAGCAGAACCCTTCGGGGGGCGGGGAAGACCCAGTACTTC. Protein product: CATSRTLRGAGKTQYF.

The chain carries TRBV13 and TRBJ2-7; no definite D call. The V gene's germline CDR1 is PRHDT and CDR2 FYEKMQ (reference sequence). Trimming cost V 1 base and J 0 bases, with 13 bases left between them. The CDR3 is 16 residues long. The CDR3 DNA sequence: TGTGCCAGCAGCTTAGCCGGTGGGCCGCTCTCCTACGAGCAGTACTTC. The encoded protein is CASSLAGGPLSYEQYF.

The chain is built from TRBV12-3 or TRBV12-4 and TRBJ1-1; 11 nucleotides line up with TRBD1. V trimming: 6 bases; J trimming: 1 base; junction bases outside the gene matches: 7. The CDR3 is made up of 16 amino acids. The CDR3 coding sequence is TGTGCCAGCAGCTCCGGGACAGGGGGTCCGAACACTGAAGCTTTCTTT. Translating it yields CASSSGTGGPNTEAFF.

This clonotype was picked up a small number of times. The rearrangement links TRBV7-9 to TRBJ2-5; no definite D call. CDR1 is SEHNR, CDR2 FQNEAQ, per germline (reference sequence). The CDR3 has 14 amino acids. The V and J ends lost 1 base and 0 bases respectively, with 6 bases between them. The CDR3 nucleotides are TGTGCCAGCAGCTTAGTTTCGGACCAAGAGACCCAGTACTTC. Amino acids: CASSLVSDQETQYF. The whole variable domain, remainder taken from reference TRBV7-9 and TRBJ2-5, is DTGVSQNPRHKITKRGQNVTFRCDPISEHNRLYWYRQTLGQGPEFLTYFQNEAQLEKSRLLSDRFSAERPKGSFSTLEIQRTEQGDSAMYLCASSLVSDQETQYFGPGTRLLVL.

The rearrangement joins TRBV7-9 to TRBJ2-2; TRBD1 matches at 9 bases. The CDR3 covers 16 residues. Germline assignment: CDR1 SEHNR and CDR2 FQNEAQ (reference sequence). V shed 3 bases and J 5 bases; nucleotides not matched to a gene: 7. The CDR3 is CASSFVDRGGTGELFF. For the CDR3, the DNA is TGTGCCAGCAGCTTCGTGGACAGGGGAGGTACCGGGGAGCTGTTTTTT.

This clonotype was found a few times. Here the CDR3 DNA reads TGTGCCAGCAGCACGACAGGGGGCGTAGATACGCAGTATTTT. Residues: CASSTTGGVDTQYF. This chain joins TRBV7-2 and TRBJ2-3, with 10 bases that match TRBD1. The CDR3 is 14 residues long. CDR1 SGHTA and CDR2 FQGNSA come from the germline V gene. V lost 5 bases to trimming and J lost 5 bases; unmatched junction nucleotides: 4.

The chain has TRBV7-9 and TRBJ2-3, with D possibly being TRBD2 (6 bases). Between the trimmed V and J ends, which lost 6 bases and 1 base, there was a span of 23 bases. Germline V gene sequence: CDR1 SEHNR, CDR2 FQNEAQ (reference sequence). CDR3 length equals 18 residues. The CDR3 DNA reads as TGTGCCAGCAGGACTTTTGTCGGGCCTCGCGGGGGCACAGATACGCAGTATTTT. This encodes CASRTFVGPRGGTDTQYF.

The genes are TRBV6-2 or TRBV6-3 and TRBJ2-1; 7 bases agree with TRBD2. CDR1 is MNHEY, CDR2 SVGEGT, per germline. The V segment lost 5 bases and the J segment 2 bases; nucleotides outside the gene matches: 6. The CDR3 consists of 15 residues. As DNA, the CDR3 is TGTGCCAGCAGTCCCCTAGCGGTCACCTACAATGAGCAGTTCTTC. As protein: CASSPLAVTYNEQFF.

This clonotype appeared a few times. This chain joins TRBV20-1 and TRBJ2-1; D perhaps matches TRBD1 (6 bases). The CDR3 extends over 14 amino acids. Trimming stripped 3 bases from V and 1 base from J, with 10 bases between. Germline assignment: CDR1 DFQATT and CDR2 SNEGSKA (reference sequence). CDR3 sequence: CSARAGTSYNEQFF. The CDR3 DNA reads as TGCAGTGCTAGGGCCGGGACATCCTACAATGAGCAGTTCTTC.

This clonotype was recorded only once. One end of the junction is discordant with germline, which a read error may explain. The chain employs TRBV28 and TRBJ2-1; D is ambiguous. The CDR3 runs 13 residues. Germline V gene lookup returns CDR1 MDHEN and CDR2 SYDVKM. The CDR3: CVSSSLSYNEQFF. The CDR3 DNA reads as TGTGTCAGCAGCAGCCTATCCTACAATGAGCAGTTCTTC.

This rearrangement joins TRBV27 to TRBJ1-2; D might be TRBD1 (6 bases). This CDR3 contains 14 residues. V lost 7 bases, J lost 4 bases, and 16 bases lay in between. CDR1 is MNHEY and CDR2 is SMNVEV in the germline V gene (reference sequence). The CDR3 spells CASKRDRPSYGYTF. DNA of the CDR3: TGTGCCAGCAAGAGAGACAGGCCATCCTATGGCTACACCTTC.

This sequence joins TRBV12-3 or TRBV12-4 and TRBJ2-1; D is perhaps TRBD2 (7 bases). V was trimmed by 8 bases and J by 0 bases, leaving 14 bases between them. The CDR3 contains 15 residues. In DNA, the CDR3 is TGTGCCAGCGAGCTTGGGGGGGCCTCCTACAATGAGCAGTTCTTC. This translates into CASELGGASYNEQFF.

The V gene is TRBV15, the J gene TRBJ1-4; 7 bases are a match to TRBD1. The CDR3 is 15 residues long. CDR1 and CDR2 from the germline V gene are LNHNV and YYDKDF (reference sequence). Germline trimming cut 5 bases from V and 8 bases from J; bases unmatched to any gene: 11. The CDR3 region has the DNA TGTGCCACCAGCGTAAACAGGGGTCATCGGGAAAAACTGTTTTTT. Its translation is CATSVNRGHREKLFF.

The chain couples TRBV28 to TRBJ1-1, with 9 bases fitting TRBD1. The CDR3 runs to 15 residues. CDR1 and CDR2 (germline): MDHEN, SYDVKM. V dropped 7 bases and J dropped 5; count of bases not matched to a gene: 11. CDR3 DNA sequence: TGTGCCAGCACCCCTCCCGGGACAGGGCGGACTGAAGCTTTCTTT. Translation gives CASTPPGTGRTEAFF. Looking up the rest from reference TRBV28 and TRBJ1-1 gives the full variable domain: DVKVTQSSRYLVKRTGEKVFLECVQDMDHENMFWYRQDPGLGLRLIYFSYDVKMKEKGDIPEGYSVSREKKERFSLILESASTNQTSMYLCASTPPGTGRTEAFFGQGTRLTVV.

The chain couples TRBV20-1 to TRBJ1-2, with D possibly matching TRBD1 (5 bases). In germline, CDR1 is DFQATT, CDR2 SNEGSKA (reference sequence). V dropped 0 bases and J dropped 3 bases, with 20 bases sitting between them. The CDR3 spans 17 residues. Here the CDR3 DNA reads TGCAGTGCTAGAGATTATGGGCCAGGGCAGTGGTACTATGGCTACACCTTC. Translated, it gives CSARDYGPGQWYYGYTF.

This chain connects TRBV5-1 to TRBJ2-7, with 7 bases matching TRBD2. The CDR3 covers 16 residues. Per germline, CDR1 SGHRS and CDR2 YFSETQ. V dropped 6 bases and J dropped 3; count of bases not matched to a gene: 15. The CDR3 DNA follows: TGCGCCAGCACCTATGACACGGGGGGACGAGGCTACGAGCAGTACTTC. Its translation is CASTYDTGGRGYEQYF.

The chain is built from TRBV5-6 and TRBJ1-1; 9 nucleotides line up with TRBD1. Germline V gene sequence: CDR1 SGHDT, CDR2 YYEEEE. The V gene end was trimmed by 4 bases and the J gene end by 5 bases; junction bases not matched to a gene: 6. The CDR3 length is 14 residues. The CDR3 DNA follows: TGTGCCAGCAGCCAGACAGGGGGTATAACTGAAGCTTTCTTT. It encodes CASSQTGGITEAFF.

The rearrangement uses TRBV13 and TRBJ2-4; D is unresolved. The CDR3 is 13 amino acids. Trimming shortened V by 5 bases and J by 5 bases, and 10 bases separated the two germline ends. Germline assignment: CDR1 PRHDT and CDR2 FYEKMQ (reference sequence). The CDR3 region is CASSRGPENIQYF. CDR3 DNA sequence: TGTGCCAGCAGCCGCGGACCCGAAAACATTCAGTACTTC.

The chain employs TRBV6-2 or TRBV6-3 and TRBJ2-5; TRBD2 agrees at 8 bases. This CDR3 spans 14 amino acids. The V gene end was trimmed by 8 bases and the J gene end by 2 bases; junction bases not matched to a gene: 7. Germline V gene lookup returns CDR1 MNHEY and CDR2 SVGEGT. CDR3 coding DNA: TGTGCCAGCGGACCGCGGGGGGCACAAGAGACCCAGTACTTC. As protein: CASGPRGAQETQYF.

The genes are TRBV4-3 and TRBJ2-1; TRBD1 matches at 10 bases. Per germline, CDR1 LGHNA and CDR2 YSLEER. V was clipped by 3 bases and J by 7 bases; unmatched bases: 9. This CDR3 comprises 16 residues. Written as DNA, the CDR3 is TGCGCCAGCAGCCACGGGCGACAGGGGGCGCGGAATGAGCAGTTCTTC. This sequence encodes CASSHGRQGARNEQFF.

The chain links TRBV20-1 to TRBJ2-3, with D perhaps matching TRBD1 (5 bases). Germline-derived CDR1 and CDR2 are DFQATT and SNEGSKA (reference sequence). Trimming stripped 3 bases from V and 6 bases from J, with 16 bases between. The CDR3 length is 14 residues. Here the CDR3 reads CSARTVVQVDTQYF. The CDR3 DNA reads as TGCAGTGCTAGGACGGTAGTACAGGTGGATACGCAGTATTTT.

This clonotype was found once. The chain carries TRBV5-1 and TRBJ1-2; 7 positions agree with TRBD1. Trimming took 4 bases from V and 5 from J; bases not matched to a gene: 5. The CDR3 loop spans 13 amino acids. The germline V gene encodes CDR1 SGHRS and CDR2 YFSETQ. CDR3 residues: CASSPEQGYGYTF. DNA for the CDR3: TGCGCCAGCAGCCCGGAACAGGGGTATGGCTACACCTTC.